The 23 T cell receptor beta chains presented below share a single source sample, sequenced in a study of shared T cell receptors in the human thymus. Sequenced by immunoSEQ multiplex PCR; TCRdb stores in-frame clones only, minus some. This table has some 640,000 clones, about 89% appearing once. These data also featured in a second study, about human thymus T cells.

Sequencing input: thymocytes. Receptor source: a boy under two years old with a congenital heart defect.

This clone was picked up a small number of times. J is TRBJ2-7 and V is TRBV5-6, with 8 bases aligning to TRBD2. CDR3 length: 13 residues. With V trimmed by 3 bases and J by 4 bases, 3 bases remained unmatched. CDR1 is SGHDT, CDR2 YYEEEE, per germline. CDR3 in amino acids: CASSSPGGYEQYF. Written as DNA, the CDR3 is TGTGCCAGCAGCTCTCCGGGGGGGTACGAGCAGTACTTC.

This chain connects TRBV13 to TRBJ2-1, with 8 bases that match TRBD2. Germline loops: CDR1 PRHDT, CDR2 FYEKMQ (reference sequence). After removal of 4 bases from V and 4 bases from J, the junction contained 3 bases not matched to a gene. The CDR3 sequence is 14 residues long. The CDR3 DNA is TGTGCCAGCAGCTCTACTAGCGGTTACAATGAGCAGTTCTTC. The encoded protein is CASSSTSGYNEQFF.

The table lists this clone with a count of one. The V and J genes are TRBV28 and TRBJ2-3, with D hard to call. The V gene lost 8 bases and the J gene lost 2 bases, with 14 bases spanning the gap. This CDR3 is 14 amino acids long. Per germline, CDR1 MDHEN and CDR2 SYDVKM. The DNA for the CDR3 is TGTGCCAGCCAACCCTTGTACAACACAGATACGCAGTATTTT. This gives the protein CASQPLYNTDTQYF.

V and J are TRBV4-1 and TRBJ2-7, with 10 bases fitting TRBD1. The J segment lost 1 base and the V segment lost 2 bases, leaving 11 bases of the junction unmatched. Germline CDR1 reads MGHRA; CDR2 reads YSYEKL. The CDR3 is 18 residues long. The CDR3 DNA is TGCGCCAGCAGCCAACAAGAGTCGGGACAGGGGCGGTCCTACGAGCAGTACTTC. Its translation: CASSQQESGQGRSYEQYF.

The chain couples TRBV18 to TRBJ2-7, with D perhaps TRBD1 (5 bases). Trimming stripped 6 bases from V and 4 bases from J, with 10 bases between. The germline V gene encodes CDR1 KGHSH and CDR2 LQKENI. CDR3 length equals 12 residues. CDR3 protein: CASSNGAYEQYF. In nucleotides, the CDR3 is TGTGCCAGCTCCAATGGGGCTTACGAGCAGTACTTC.

This rearrangement joins TRBV6-1 to TRBJ1-5, with D possibly TRBD1 on 6 matching bases. CDR3 length equals 16 residues. Trimming shortened V by 3 bases and J by 3 bases, and 15 bases separated the two germline ends. The germline V gene encodes CDR1 MNHNS and CDR2 SASEGT. The CDR3 reads CASSDPDSPHNQPQHF. The DNA of the CDR3 is TGTGCCAGCAGTGACCCGGACAGTCCCCACAATCAGCCCCAGCATTTT.

The CDR3 nucleotides are TGCGCCAGCAGGCCTAGCCGAGTAAACTACGAGCAGTACTTC. Translated: CASRPSRVNYEQYF. The chain recombines TRBV10-2 with TRBJ2-7; TRBD2 is a possible D gene (5 bases). Germline loops: CDR1 WSHSY, CDR2 SAAADI. V dropped 6 bases and J dropped 3 bases, with 15 bases sitting between them. The CDR3 extends over 14 amino acids.

The table lists this clone with a count of one. The chain recombines TRBV25-1 with TRBJ2-7; 8 nucleotides agree with TRBD1. The junction had 5 bases not matched to a gene; V was cut back by 8 bases and J by 5 bases. CDR3 length equals 12 residues. The germline V gene has CDR1 MGHDK and CDR2 SYGVNS. CDR3 nucleotides: TGTGCCAGCCGGACAGGGCGGGACGAGCAGTACTTC. This gives the protein CASRTGRDEQYF.

V is TRBV28 and J is TRBJ1-4; a weak D match, TRBD1 (5 bases). Trimming pared 3 bases from V and 14 bases from J, leaving 16 bases between. The germline V gene has CDR1 MDHEN and CDR2 SYDVKM. This CDR3 region has 13 residues. This CDR3 reads CASSFGIYKGLFF. CDR3 DNA: TGTGCCAGCAGTTTTGGGATCTATAAGGGGCTGTTTTTT.

The chain carries TRBV7-6 and TRBJ2-1; 11 positions match TRBD2. The germline CDR1 and CDR2 sequences are SGHVS and FNYEAQ. The V segment lost 4 bases and the J segment 6 bases; nucleotides outside the gene matches: 11. The CDR3 is 17 residues long. CDR3 DNA sequence: TGTGCCAGCAGCTACCCCCCACTAGCGGGGGACCTCAATGAGCAGTTCTTC. Amino acid sequence: CASSYPPLAGDLNEQFF. The variable domain in full, completed from reference TRBV7-6 and TRBJ2-1, reads GAGVSQSPRYKVTKRGQDVALRCDPISGHVSLYWYRQALGQGPEFLTYFNYEAQQDKSGLPNDRFSAERPEGSISTLTIQRTEQRDSAMYRCASSYPPLAGDLNEQFFGPGTRLTVL.

This sequence joins TRBV28 and TRBJ2-7; 9 positions agree with TRBD1. The V gene's germline CDR1 is MDHEN and CDR2 SYDVKM. CDR3 length: 13 residues. Losses at the gene ends were 10 bases for V and 2 bases for J; bases not matched to a gene: 6. The CDR3 reads CATTGTGPYEQYF. In nucleotides, the CDR3 is TGTGCCACCACCGGGACAGGGCCCTACGAGCAGTACTTC.

This clone has only a few counts. The V gene is TRBV5-6, the J gene TRBJ2-7, with D possibly TRBD1 on 7 matching bases. This CDR3 has 15 residues. V was trimmed by 4 bases and J by 3 bases, leaving 17 bases between them. Per germline, CDR1 SGHDT and CDR2 YYEEEE. CDR3 sequence reads: CASSVNGQGGYEQYF. The DNA for the CDR3 is TGTGCCAGCAGCGTAAACGGGCAGGGGGGCTACGAGCAGTACTTC.

In the case of this clone: Other nucleotide sequences in the sample specify the same CDR3. The chain links TRBV4-3 to TRBJ1-5; TRBD1 might be the D (6 bases). This CDR3 has 17 residues. Germline V gene lookup returns CDR1 LGHNA and CDR2 YSLEER. Trimming shortened V by 0 bases and J by 0 bases, and 12 bases separated the two germline ends. The CDR3 bases are TGCGCCAGCAGCCAAGATGCCAGGGGATATAGCAATCAGCCCCAGCATTTT. It translates to CASSQDARGYSNQPQHF.

This CDR3 is CASSQGLAVPGGPTDTQYF. As DNA, the CDR3 is TGCGCCAGCAGCCAAGGACTAGCGGTTCCCGGGGGGCCCACAGATACGCAGTATTTT. This rearrangement joins TRBV4-3 to TRBJ2-3; 9 bases map to TRBD2. J was trimmed by 2 bases and V by 1 base; bases with no gene match: 13. This CDR3 is 19 amino acids long. In germline, CDR1 is LGHNA, CDR2 YSLEER.

The J gene is TRBJ2-1, the V gene TRBV5-4, with D uncertain. This CDR3 comprises 15 residues. Deletions cut 0 bases from V and 5 bases from J, with 12 bases between. Looked up from germline, CDR1 is SGHNT and CDR2 is YYREEE (reference sequence). The CDR3 region is CASSLAKLEDNEQFF. CDR3 bases: TGTGCCAGCAGCTTGGCCAAGTTAGAGGACAATGAGCAGTTCTTC.

The V and J genes are TRBV11-3 and TRBJ2-5, with D possibly being TRBD1 (6 bases). Trimming removed 4 bases at V and 7 bases at J, with 31 bases between. There are 19 residues in the CDR3. CDR1 and CDR2 from the germline V gene are SGHNT and YENEEA. The CDR3 nucleotides are TGTGCCAGCAGCTCACCCACCATCTCGCCACAGGGAGTACGAGGGACCCAGTACTTC. Translated: CASSSPTISPQGVRGTQYF.

V and J are TRBV5-1 and TRBJ2-2, with 9 nucleotides matching TRBD1. Germline V gene data show CDR1 as SGHRS and CDR2 as YFSETQ. V was clipped by 1 base and J by 4 bases; unmatched bases: 2. The CDR3 extends over 15 amino acids. The CDR3 sequence: CASSLRQGGTGELFF. For the CDR3, the DNA is TGCGCCAGCAGCTTGAGACAGGGGGGCACCGGGGAGCTGTTTTTT.

This rearrangement joins TRBV27 to TRBJ2-5; weak D call: TRBD2 (5 bases). This CDR3 has 14 residues. Germline V gives CDR1 MNHEY, CDR2 SMNVEV (reference sequence). Trimming left V 5 bases short and J 5 bases short, with 15 bases between. The CDR3 spells CASSSGPPLETQYF. The CDR3 coding sequence is TGTGCCAGCAGTAGCGGCCCTCCCTTGGAGACCCAGTACTTC.

V is TRBV28 and J is TRBJ2-7; D gene ambiguous. Germline loops: CDR1 MDHEN, CDR2 SYDVKM. The V gene lost 0 bases and the J gene lost 9 bases, with 15 bases spanning the gap. The CDR3 runs 14 residues. CDR3 amino acids: CASSLCDNTLVQYF. CDR3 DNA sequence: TGTGCCAGCAGTTTATGCGACAATACTCTCGTGCAGTACTTC.

V usage is TRBV6-1 and J usage is TRBJ1-5, with D hard to call. Trimming pared 8 bases from V and 0 bases from J, leaving 14 bases between. Germline loops: CDR1 MNHNS, CDR2 SASEGT. The CDR3 contains 15 residues. The DNA for the CDR3 is TGTGCCAGCGATGTGGACTTCTATAGCAATCAGCCCCAGCATTTT. Translating it yields CASDVDFYSNQPQHF.

The chain uses TRBV7-2 and TRBJ2-7; D is unresolved. Germline V lookup: CDR1 SGHTA, CDR2 FQGNSA. V was clipped by 3 bases and J by 7 bases, with 13 bases between them. This CDR3 is built from 13 residues. This chain's CDR3 is CASSFDQTGEQYF. The CDR3 region has the DNA TGTGCCAGCAGCTTCGACCAGACTGGAGAGCAGTACTTC.

The rearrangement uses TRBV27 and TRBJ2-1; 8 positions match TRBD2. CDR3 length equals 13 residues. V was clipped by 9 bases and J by 9 bases; unmatched bases: 10. The germline V gene encodes CDR1 MNHEY and CDR2 SMNVEV (reference sequence). The CDR3 DNA sequence: TGTGCCAGTCTCGAGGCGGGGGGACGTGAGCAGTTCTTC. Translated, it gives CASLEAGGREQFF.

The V gene is TRBV19, the J gene TRBJ1-5; 7 positions agree with TRBD1. CDR3 length equals 21 residues. With V trimmed by 5 bases and J by 0 bases, 22 bases remained unmatched. CDR1 is LNHDA, CDR2 SQIVND, per germline (reference sequence). CDR3 DNA: TGTGCCAGTAGTCCGGGACAGACCGAACCGTGCCGCCATTATAGCAATCAGCCCCAGCATTTT. It is translated as CASSPGQTEPCRHYSNQPQHF.